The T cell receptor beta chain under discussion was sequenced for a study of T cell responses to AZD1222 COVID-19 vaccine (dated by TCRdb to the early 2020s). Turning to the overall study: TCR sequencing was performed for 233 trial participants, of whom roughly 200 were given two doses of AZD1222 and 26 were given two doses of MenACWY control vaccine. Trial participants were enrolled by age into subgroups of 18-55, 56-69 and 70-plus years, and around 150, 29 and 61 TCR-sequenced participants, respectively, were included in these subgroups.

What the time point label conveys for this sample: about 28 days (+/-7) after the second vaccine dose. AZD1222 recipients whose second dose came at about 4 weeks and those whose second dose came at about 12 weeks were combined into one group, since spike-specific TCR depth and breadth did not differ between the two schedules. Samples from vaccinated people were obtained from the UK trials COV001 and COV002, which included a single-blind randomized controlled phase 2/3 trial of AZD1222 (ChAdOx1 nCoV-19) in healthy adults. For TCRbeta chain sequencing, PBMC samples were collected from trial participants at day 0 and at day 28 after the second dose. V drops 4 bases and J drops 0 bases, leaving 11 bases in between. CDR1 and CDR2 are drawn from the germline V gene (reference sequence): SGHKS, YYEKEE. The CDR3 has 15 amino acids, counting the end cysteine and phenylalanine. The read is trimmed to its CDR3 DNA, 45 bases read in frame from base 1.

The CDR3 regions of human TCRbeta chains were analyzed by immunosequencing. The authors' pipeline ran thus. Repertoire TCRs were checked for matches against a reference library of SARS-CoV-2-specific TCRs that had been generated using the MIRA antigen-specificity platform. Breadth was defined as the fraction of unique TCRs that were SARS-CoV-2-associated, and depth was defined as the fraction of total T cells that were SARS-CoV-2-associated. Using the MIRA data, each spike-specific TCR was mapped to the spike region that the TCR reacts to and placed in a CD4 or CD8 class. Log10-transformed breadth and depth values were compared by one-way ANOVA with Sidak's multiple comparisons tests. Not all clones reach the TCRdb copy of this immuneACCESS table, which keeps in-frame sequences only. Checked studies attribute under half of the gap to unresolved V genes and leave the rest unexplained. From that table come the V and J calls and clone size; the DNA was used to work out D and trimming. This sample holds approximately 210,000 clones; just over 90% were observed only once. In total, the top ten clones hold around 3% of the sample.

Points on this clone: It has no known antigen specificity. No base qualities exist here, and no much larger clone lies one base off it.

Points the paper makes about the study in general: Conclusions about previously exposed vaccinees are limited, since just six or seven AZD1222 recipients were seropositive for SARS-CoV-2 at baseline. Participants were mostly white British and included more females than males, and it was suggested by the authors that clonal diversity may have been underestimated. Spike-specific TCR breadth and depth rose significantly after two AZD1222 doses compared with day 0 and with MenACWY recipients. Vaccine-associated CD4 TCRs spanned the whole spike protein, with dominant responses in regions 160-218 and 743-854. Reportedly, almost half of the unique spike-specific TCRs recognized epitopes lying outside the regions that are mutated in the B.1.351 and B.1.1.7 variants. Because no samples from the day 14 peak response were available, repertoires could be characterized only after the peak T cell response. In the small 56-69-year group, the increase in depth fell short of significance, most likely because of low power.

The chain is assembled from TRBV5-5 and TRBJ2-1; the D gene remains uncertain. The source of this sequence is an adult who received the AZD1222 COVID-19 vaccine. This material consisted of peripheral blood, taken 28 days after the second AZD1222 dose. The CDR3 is CASSTERGSYNEQFF. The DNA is TGTGCCAGCAGCACCGAGAGAGGCTCCTACAATGAGCAGTTCTTC.